The 15 T cell receptor beta chains listed next were all sequenced from one sample in a study of T cell responses to AZD1222 COVID-19 vaccine. Some clones are missing from TCRdb's copy, which holds only in-frame ones; the method was immunoSEQ multiplex PCR. This sample has tens of thousands of clones; about nine tenths occur once, and the top ten carry approximately 2.1%. This sample comprised peripheral blood, obtained on day 0 of AZD1222 vaccination. The receptors here all came from an adult in good health.

In this sample, this clone turned up a few times. The chain carries TRBV4-1 and TRBJ2-5, with 11 bases identical to TRBD2. The V segment lost 0 bases and the J segment 5 bases; nucleotides outside the gene matches: 11. The CDR3 totals 18 residues. Looked up from germline, CDR1 is MGHRA and CDR2 is YSYEKL. CDR3 nucleotide sequence: TGCGCCAGCAGCCAAGAAGGGATAGCGGGAGGGTTTGGGGAGACCCAGTACTTC. Protein: CASSQEGIAGGFGETQYF.

CDR3 sequence reads: CASSLGQGSNQPQHF. CDR3 DNA sequence: TGCGCCAGCAGCTTGGGGCAGGGCAGCAATCAGCCCCAGCATTTT. The V and J genes are TRBV5-1 and TRBJ1-5, with D maybe TRBD1 (5 bases). The V gene lost 0 bases and the J gene lost 1 base, with 8 bases spanning the gap. The germline gives CDR1 SGHRS, CDR2 YFSETQ. This CDR3 spans 15 amino acids.

The chain has TRBV30 and TRBJ1-5; TRBD1 aligns across 8 bases. The germline CDR1 and CDR2 sequences are GTSNPN and SVGIG (reference sequence). V lost 1 base to trimming and J lost 5 bases; unmatched junction nucleotides: 7. The CDR3 runs to 15 residues. CDR3: CAWSDGTGRYQPQHF. DNA for the CDR3: TGTGCCTGGAGTGATGGGACAGGACGATATCAGCCCCAGCATTTT.

This clone appeared a single time. The CDR3 is CASGGQGYGYTF. CDR3 DNA sequence: TGTGCCTCGGGGGGGCAAGGCTATGGCTACACCTTC. The genes are TRBV12-3 or TRBV12-4 and TRBJ1-2, with D possibly TRBD1 on 6 matching bases. The CDR3 loop spans 12 amino acids. V was pared by 11 bases and J by 4 bases, with 14 bases between.

V and J are TRBV18 and TRBJ1-6; D is perhaps TRBD1 (5 bases). The germline CDR1 and CDR2 sequences are KGHSH and LQKENI. CDR3 length equals 14 residues. The V end was cut by 6 bases, the J end by 6 bases, with 12 bases between. CDR3: CASSEGQGNSPLHF. CDR3 sequence (DNA): TGTGCCAGCTCCGAAGGGCAGGGTAATTCACCCCTCCACTTT.

The rearrangement links TRBV9 to TRBJ1-1, with a possible D match to TRBD1 (5 bases). The CDR3 is made up of 14 amino acids. CDR1 and CDR2 (germline): SGDLS, YYNGEE. V shed 0 bases and J shed 7 bases, with 13 bases lying between them. The CDR3 loop is CASSVATGVHEAFF. The CDR3 DNA reads TGTGCCAGCAGCGTAGCTACGGGGGTTCATGAAGCTTTCTTT.

This clone occurred a few times. The chain is built from TRBV5-1 and TRBJ2-1; D not resolved. The germline CDR1 and CDR2 sequences are SGHRS and YFSETQ. Trimming took 0 bases from V and 8 from J, leaving 6 bases between them. The CDR3 extends over 12 amino acids. CDR3 nucleotides: TGCGCCAGCAGCTTGGATGGCGATGAGCAGTTCTTC. Amino acids: CASSLDGDEQFF.

This chain links TRBV7-2 with TRBJ1-6; D is undetermined. This CDR3 is 15 amino acids long. V was shortened by 5 bases and J by 10 bases, with 18 bases between the two germline ends. Germline V gene sequence: CDR1 SGHTA, CDR2 FQGNSA. CDR3 nucleotides: TGTGCCAGCAGCACAGTTATAGGGTTCGGATCACCCCTCCACTTT. It translates to CASSTVIGFGSPLHF.

The gene calls are TRBV5-1 and TRBJ2-1, with 11 bases fitting TRBD2. Germline CDR1 is SGHRS and CDR2 is YFSETQ. V shed 1 base and J 6 bases; nucleotides not matched to a gene: 3. The CDR3 contains 15 residues. The CDR3 DNA sequence: TGCGCCAGCAGCTTGACCGGGACTAGCGGCAATGAGCAGTTCTTC. This sequence encodes CASSLTGTSGNEQFF.

This sequence joins TRBV19 and TRBJ1-5, with 8 bases aligning to TRBD1. With 6 bases clipped from V and 7 bases from J, the junction kept 5 bases outside the gene matches. This CDR3 has 13 residues. Germline V gene data show CDR1 as LNHDA and CDR2 as SQIVND (reference sequence). This CDR3 reads CASSGDRSQPQHF. DNA for the CDR3: TGTGCCAGTAGCGGGGACAGGAGCCAGCCCCAGCATTTT.

Only a few counts were recorded for this clone. The genes are TRBV4-3 and TRBJ1-2; 11 bases are a match to TRBD1. The germline gives CDR1 LGHNA, CDR2 YSLEER. CDR3 size: 15 residues. V was pared by 3 bases and J by 0 bases, with 0 bases of the junction left unmatched. CDR3 in amino acids: CASSQDRGPNYGYTF. The CDR3 region has the DNA TGCGCCAGCAGCCAGGACAGGGGGCCTAACTATGGCTACACCTTC.

CDR3 DNA sequence: TGTGCCAGCAGCGGCCCGACAGATACGCAGTATTTT. As protein: CASSGPTDTQYF. The rearrangement uses TRBV7-6 and TRBJ2-3, with D uncertain. V was pared by 5 bases and J by 3 bases, with 6 bases between. The CDR3 is 12 residues long. Germline loops: CDR1 SGHVS, CDR2 FNYEAQ. Full variable domain (missing parts from reference TRBV7-6 and TRBJ2-3): GAGVSQSPRYKVTKRGQDVALRCDPISGHVSLYWYRQALGQGPEFLTYFNYEAQQDKSGLPNDRFSAERPEGSISTLTIQRTEQRDSAMYRCASSGPTDTQYFGPGTRLTVL.

The CDR3 nucleotides are TGTGCCAGCAGCATTCGACTAGCGGTACACAATGAGCAGTTCTTC. Protein sequence: CASSIRLAVHNEQFF. The chain recombines TRBV3-1 (or the pseudogene TRBV3-2) with TRBJ2-1, with TRBD2 matching 9 bases. V shed 5 bases, J shed 5 bases, and the junction held 7 bases outside the gene matches. This CDR3 comprises 15 residues. CDR1 and CDR2 from the germline V gene are LGHDT and YNNKEL (reference sequence).

The V gene is TRBV7-9, the J gene TRBJ2-7, with 8 bases lining up with TRBD1. Germline CDR1 reads SEHNR; CDR2 reads FQNEAQ (reference sequence). There are 14 residues in the CDR3. J was trimmed by 5 bases and V by 3 bases; bases with no gene match: 6. The CDR3 DNA reads as TGTGCCAGCAGCTTGGGGACAGGTTACCACGAGCAGTACTTC. It codes for CASSLGTGYHEQYF.

This clone appeared a few times. The J gene is TRBJ2-2, the V gene TRBV18; D uncertain. From germline, CDR1 is KGHSH and CDR2 LQKENI. The CDR3 length is 15 residues. V was pared by 0 bases and J by 1 base, with 6 bases between. The CDR3 protein is CASSPPGLNTGELFF. The DNA for the CDR3 is TGTGCCAGCTCACCACCCGGGCTGAACACCGGGGAGCTGTTTTTT.